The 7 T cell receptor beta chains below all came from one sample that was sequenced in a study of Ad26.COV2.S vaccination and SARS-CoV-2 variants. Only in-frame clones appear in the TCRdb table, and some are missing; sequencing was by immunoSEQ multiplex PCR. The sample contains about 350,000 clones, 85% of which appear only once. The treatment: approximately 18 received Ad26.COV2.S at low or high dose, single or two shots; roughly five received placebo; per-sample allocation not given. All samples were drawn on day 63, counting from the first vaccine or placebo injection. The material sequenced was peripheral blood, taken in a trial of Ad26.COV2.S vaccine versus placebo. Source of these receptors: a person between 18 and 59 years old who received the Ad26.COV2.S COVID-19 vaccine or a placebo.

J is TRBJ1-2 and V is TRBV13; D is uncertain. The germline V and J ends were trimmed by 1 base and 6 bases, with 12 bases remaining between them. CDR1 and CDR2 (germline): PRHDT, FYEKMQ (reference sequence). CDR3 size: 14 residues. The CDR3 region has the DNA TGTGCCAGCAGCTTAGCCGGGTCAGCGGATGGCTACACCTTC. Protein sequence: CASSLAGSADGYTF.

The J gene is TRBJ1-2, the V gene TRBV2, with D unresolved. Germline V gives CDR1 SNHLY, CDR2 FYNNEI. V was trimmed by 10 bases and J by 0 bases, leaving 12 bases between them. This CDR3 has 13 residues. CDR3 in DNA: TGTGCCACCTCGGCGGCTTCTAACTATGGCTACACCTTC. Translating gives CATSAASNYGYTF.

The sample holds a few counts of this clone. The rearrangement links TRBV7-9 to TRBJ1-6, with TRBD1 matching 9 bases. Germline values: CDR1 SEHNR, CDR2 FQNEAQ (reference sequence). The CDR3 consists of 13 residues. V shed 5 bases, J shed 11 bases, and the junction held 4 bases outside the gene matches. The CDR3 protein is CASSNWTGAPLHF. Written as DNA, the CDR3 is TGTGCCAGCAGCAACTGGACAGGGGCACCCCTCCACTTT.

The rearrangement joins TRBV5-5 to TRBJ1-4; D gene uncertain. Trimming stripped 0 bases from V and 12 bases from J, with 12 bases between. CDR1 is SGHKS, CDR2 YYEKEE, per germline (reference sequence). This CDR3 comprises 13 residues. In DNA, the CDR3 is TGTGCCAGCAGCTTGGAGCCCAGAAGTGAACTGTTTTTT. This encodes CASSLEPRSELFF.

For the CDR3, the DNA is TGCAGCCTTGGAGGGCATGAAAAACTGTTTTTT. Translated: CSLGGHEKLFF. The rearrangement joins TRBV20-1 to TRBJ1-4, with no clear D. This CDR3 region has 11 residues. The V gene's germline CDR1 is DFQATT and CDR2 SNEGSKA (reference sequence).

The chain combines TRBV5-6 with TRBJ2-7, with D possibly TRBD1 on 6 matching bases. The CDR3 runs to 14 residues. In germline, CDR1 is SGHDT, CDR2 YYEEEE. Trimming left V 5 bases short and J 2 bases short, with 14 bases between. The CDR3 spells CASRPPGHPYEQYF. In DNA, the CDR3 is TGTGCCAGCAGGCCGCCGGGACACCCCTACGAGCAGTACTTC.

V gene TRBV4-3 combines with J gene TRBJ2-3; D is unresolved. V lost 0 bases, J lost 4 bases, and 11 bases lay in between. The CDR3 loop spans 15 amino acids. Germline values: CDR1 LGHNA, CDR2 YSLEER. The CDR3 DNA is TGCGCCAGCAGCCAAGAATACGGAAAGGCAGATACGCAGTATTTT. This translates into CASSQEYGKADTQYF.